The clone carrying this T cell receptor (beta chain) showed up just once. Its cognate antigen is unknown. The sample originates from a study of T cell responses to AZD1222 COVID-19 vaccine. CDR1 is LNHDA, CDR2 SQIVND, per germline (reference sequence). Trimming shortened V by 9 bases and J by 1 base, and 16 bases separated the two germline ends. There are 15 residues in the CDR3. Here immunoSEQ multiplex PCR was the method, and the copy in TCRdb shows in-frame clones only, minus some. This table holds 90,000 to 150,000 clones, roughly 89% found once. Study-level points and caveats: Baseline seropositivity occurred in only six AZD1222 recipients. Clonal diversity was possibly underestimated, and the donors were mostly white British, with more females. As reported, nearly half of all spike-specific TCRs target variant regions that are unmutated. Following two doses of AZD1222, Spike-specific TCR breadth and depth rose.

The sample was peripheral blood, taken on day 0 of AZD1222 vaccination. This chain links TRBV19 with TRBJ1-5, with a weak D call TRBD1 (5 bases). The sequence was collected from an adult in good health. CDR3 nucleotide sequence: TGTGCCAGCGCGGGGGGAAGGGGAAGCAATCAGCCCCAGCATTTT. Its translation: CASAGGRGSNQPQHF. Complete variable domain (other parts from reference TRBV19 and TRBJ1-5): DGGITQSPKYLFRKEGQNVTLSCEQNLNHDAMYWYRQDPGQGLRLIYYSQIVNDFQKGDIAEGYSVSREKKESFPLTVTSAQKNPTAFYLCASAGGRGSNQPQHFGDGTRLSIL.